The clone carrying this T cell receptor beta chain was detected once. This record comes from a study of shared clonotypes between healthy human individuals. Measured with immunoSEQ multiplex PCR; TCRdb has only the in-frame clones, and not every one. Among about 2.4 million clones listed, 80% to 95% were seen once. CDR1 is SQVTM and CDR2 is ANQGSEA in the germline V gene. The V and J ends lost 0 bases and 5 bases, in that order; junction bases with no gene match: 7. This CDR3 is 15 amino acids long. This receptor was identified in a man between 18 and 29 years old in good health. Some clones in this sample may be carry-over from other donors' samples. The rearrangement uses TRBV29-1 and TRBJ2-7, with TRBD1 matching 10 bases. Sequencing used naive CD4+ T cells from PBMCs. Subset indicated: CD45RA+ positively selected. Here the CDR3 reads CSVEDQTGGQDEQYF. For the CDR3, the DNA is TGCAGCGTTGAAGACCAGACAGGGGGCCAGGACGAGCAGTACTTC.